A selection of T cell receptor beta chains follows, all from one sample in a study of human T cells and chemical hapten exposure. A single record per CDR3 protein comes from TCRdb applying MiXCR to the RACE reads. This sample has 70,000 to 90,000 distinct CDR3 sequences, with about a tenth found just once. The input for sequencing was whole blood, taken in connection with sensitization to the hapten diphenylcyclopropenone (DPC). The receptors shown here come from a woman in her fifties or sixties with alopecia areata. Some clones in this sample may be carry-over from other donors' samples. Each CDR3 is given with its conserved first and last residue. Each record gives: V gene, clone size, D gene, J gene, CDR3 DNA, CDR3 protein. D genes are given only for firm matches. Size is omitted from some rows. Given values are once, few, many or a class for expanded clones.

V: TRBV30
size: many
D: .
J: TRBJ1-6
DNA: TGTGCCTGGAACCCCCAGGGTGGGATTTCACCCCTCCACTTT
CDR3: CAWNPQGGISPLHF

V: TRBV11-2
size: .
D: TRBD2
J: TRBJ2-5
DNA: TGTGCCAGCAGCCCCGGGACTAGCGGGGGCCGGAGGGTGACCCAGTACTTC
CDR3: CASSPGTSGGRRVTQYF

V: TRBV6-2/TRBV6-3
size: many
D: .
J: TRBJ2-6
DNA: TGTGCCAGCAGTTACTCTGGGGCCAACGTCCTGACTTTC
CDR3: CASSYSGANVLTF

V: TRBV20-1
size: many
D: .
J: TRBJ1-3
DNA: TGCAGTGCGAGCGGCTCTGGAAACACCATATATTTT
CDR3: CSASGSGNTIYF

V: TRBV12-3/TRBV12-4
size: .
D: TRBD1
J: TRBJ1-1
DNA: TGTGCCAGCAGTCACAGGGGTACTGAAGCTTTCTTT
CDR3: CASSHRGTEAFF

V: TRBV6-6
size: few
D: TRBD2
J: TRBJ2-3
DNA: TGTGCCAGCAGCCAGGGGTTGACTAGCGGGGCTTCAGATACGCAGTATTTT
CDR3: CASSQGLTSGASDTQYF

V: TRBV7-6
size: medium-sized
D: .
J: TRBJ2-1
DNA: TGTGCCAGCAGCCGGGACTACAATGAGCAGTTCTTC
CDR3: CASSRDYNEQFF

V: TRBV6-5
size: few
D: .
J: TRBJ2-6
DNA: TGTGCCAGCGTCGGGTGGTTCTCTGGGGCCAACGTCCTGACTTTC
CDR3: CASVGWFSGANVLTF

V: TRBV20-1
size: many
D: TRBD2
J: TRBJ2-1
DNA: TGCAGTGCTTTCTCCGGGACTAGTATCCAGAGTCTCGCTTTC
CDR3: CSAFSGTSIQSLAF

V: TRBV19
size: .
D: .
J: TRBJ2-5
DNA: TGTGCCAGTACCGGGACGGCCGGGAGAGAGACCCAGTACTTC
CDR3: CASTGTAGRETQYF

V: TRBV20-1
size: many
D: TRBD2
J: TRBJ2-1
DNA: TGCAGTGCCTTGGGAGGGCCAGGGAATGAGCAGTTCTTC
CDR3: CSALGGPGNEQFF

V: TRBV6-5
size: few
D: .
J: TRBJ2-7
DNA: TGTGCCAGCAGTTACTCAGGAGGGGCAGGGGGGCAGTACTTC
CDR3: CASSYSGGAGGQYF

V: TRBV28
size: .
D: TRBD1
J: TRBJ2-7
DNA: TGTGCCAGCAGTCCCGGGACAGGACATTCATACGAGCAGTACTTC
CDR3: CASSPGTGHSYEQYF

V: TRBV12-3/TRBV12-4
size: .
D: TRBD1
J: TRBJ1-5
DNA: TGTGCCAGCAGTTTTTCGGGACAGGGGCAACAGCCCCAGCATTTT
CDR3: CASSFSGQGQQPQHF

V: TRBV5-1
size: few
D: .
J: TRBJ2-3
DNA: TGCGCCAGCAGATCCAAAACAGGGGATACGCAGTATTTT
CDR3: CASRSKTGDTQYF

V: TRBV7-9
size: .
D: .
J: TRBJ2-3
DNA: TGTGCCAGCAGCCCCCGGGCGGCTAGCACAGATACGCAGTATTTT
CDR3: CASSPRAASTDTQYF

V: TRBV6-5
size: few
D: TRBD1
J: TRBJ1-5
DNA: TGTGCCAGCAGTTCAGGGGGCTCTGGCAATCAGCCCCAGCATTTT
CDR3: CASSSGGSGNQPQHF

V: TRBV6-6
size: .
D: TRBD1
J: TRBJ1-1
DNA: TGTGCCAGCAGTTACCAGGCAGGGGGCACTGAAGCTTTCTTT
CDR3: CASSYQAGGTEAFF

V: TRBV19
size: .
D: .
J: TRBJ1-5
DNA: TGTGCCAGTAGTATTAGGGGCTCACAGGGAAATCAGCCCCAGCATTTT
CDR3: CASSIRGSQGNQPQHF

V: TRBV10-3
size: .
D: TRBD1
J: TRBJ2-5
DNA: TGTGCCGCCGCTGGGACAGGGGAGAGAGAGACCCAGTACTTC
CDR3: CAAAGTGERETQYF

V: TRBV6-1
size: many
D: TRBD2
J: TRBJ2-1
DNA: TGTGCCAGCAACCACCCGGGCGGGGGTAGCGGGAGAAATGAGCAGTTCTTC
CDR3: CASNHPGGGSGRNEQFF

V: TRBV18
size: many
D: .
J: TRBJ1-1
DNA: TGTGCCAGCTCACCCTTGGGAACTGAAGCTTTCTTT
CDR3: CASSPLGTEAFF

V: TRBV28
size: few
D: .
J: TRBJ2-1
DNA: TGTGCCAGCAGTCGCAGACAGAGCTCCTACAATGAGCAGTTCTTC
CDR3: CASSRRQSSYNEQFF

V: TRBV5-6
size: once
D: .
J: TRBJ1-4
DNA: TGTGCCAGCAGCTTGACAGGGATTAATGAAAAACTGTTTTTT
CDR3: CASSLTGINEKLFF

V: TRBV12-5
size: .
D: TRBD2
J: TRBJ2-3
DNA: TGTGCTAGTGGTTCCCCGGGGACTAGCGGGACTGCAGATACGCAGTATTTT
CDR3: CASGSPGTSGTADTQYF

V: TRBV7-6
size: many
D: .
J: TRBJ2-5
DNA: TGTGCCAGCAGCTTACCTAGGGGGGGGGAAGAGACCCAGTACTTC
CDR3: CASSLPRGGEETQYF

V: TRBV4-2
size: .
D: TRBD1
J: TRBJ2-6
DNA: TGTGCCAGCAGCCCAGAAAACAGGGGGGCCTCTGGGGCCAACGTCCTGACTTTC
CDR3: CASSPENRGASGANVLTF

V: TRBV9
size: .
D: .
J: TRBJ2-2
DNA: TGTGCCAGCAGCGTAGCGTCTGGAGCCACCGGGGAGCTGTTTTTT
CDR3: CASSVASGATGELFF

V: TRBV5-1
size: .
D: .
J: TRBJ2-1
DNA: TGCGCCAGCAGCTTGAGCGGCACCTCCTACAATGAGCAGTTCTTC
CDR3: CASSLSGTSYNEQFF

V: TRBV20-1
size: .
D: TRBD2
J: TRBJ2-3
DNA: TGCAGTGTATCCCTCGGGACTAGCACCCTCACAGATACGCAGTATTTT
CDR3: CSVSLGTSTLTDTQYF

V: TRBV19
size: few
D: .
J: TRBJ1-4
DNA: TGTGCCAGTACCTTGCGGGGGGGCGAGAATGAAAAACTGTTTTTT
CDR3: CASTLRGGENEKLFF

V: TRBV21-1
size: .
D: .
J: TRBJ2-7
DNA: TGTGCCAGCAGCACTATGGACGCGGGTACCTACGAGCAGTACTTC
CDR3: CASSTMDAGTYEQYF

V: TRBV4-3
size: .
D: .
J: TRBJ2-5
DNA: TGCGCCAGCAGCCCACGGACACGACAAGGGACCCAGTACTTC
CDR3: CASSPRTRQGTQYF

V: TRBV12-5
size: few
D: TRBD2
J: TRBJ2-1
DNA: TGTGCTAGTGGCGGGAGGGCTAGTGAGCAGTTCTTC
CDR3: CASGGRASEQFF

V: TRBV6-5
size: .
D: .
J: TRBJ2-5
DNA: TGTGCCAGCAGAAAAGGGGGGATCGGGGAGACCCAGTACTTC
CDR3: CASRKGGIGETQYF

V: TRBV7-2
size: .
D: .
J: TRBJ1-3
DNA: TGTGCCAGCAGCTTAGAGGCGACAGGAGGATGGGGAAACACCATATATTTT
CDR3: CASSLEATGGWGNTIYF

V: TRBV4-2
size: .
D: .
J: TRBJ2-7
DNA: TGTGCCAGCAGCCAAGTCCCAGACAGGAGCTCCTACGAGCAGTACTTC
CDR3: CASSQVPDRSSYEQYF

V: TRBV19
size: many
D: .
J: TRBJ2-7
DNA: TGTGCCAGTAGTATAGTGGTGGGAACGACCTACGAGCAGTACTTC
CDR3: CASSIVVGTTYEQYF

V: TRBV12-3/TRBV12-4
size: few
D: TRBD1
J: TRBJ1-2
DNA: TGTGCCAGCAGTTTAGCAGGGACAGGGGGCGATGGCTACACCTTC
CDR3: CASSLAGTGGDGYTF

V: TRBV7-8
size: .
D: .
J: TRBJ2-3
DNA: TGTGCCAGCAGCTTAGTAGGAGGAGGTGCAGATACGCAGTATTTT
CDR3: CASSLVGGGADTQYF

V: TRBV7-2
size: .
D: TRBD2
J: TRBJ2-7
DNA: TGTGCCAGCAAGGGTAGCGGGAGCTCCTACGAGCAGTACTTC
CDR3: CASKGSGSSYEQYF

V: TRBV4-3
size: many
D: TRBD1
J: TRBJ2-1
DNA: TGCGCCAGCAGCTCCCGACAGGGGGGCTACAATGAGCAGTTCTTC
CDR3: CASSSRQGGYNEQFF

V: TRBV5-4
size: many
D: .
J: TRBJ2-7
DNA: TGTGCCAGCAGCTTGGCCCAGACTCCCTACGAGCAGTACTTC
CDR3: CASSLAQTPYEQYF

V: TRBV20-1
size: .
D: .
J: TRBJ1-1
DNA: TGCAGTGCCCCGAGGATTTTCGGCACTGAAGCTTTCTTT
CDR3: CSAPRIFGTEAFF

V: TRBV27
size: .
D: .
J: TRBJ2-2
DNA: TGTGCCAGCAGTTTAATTGCCGGGGAGCTGTTTTTT
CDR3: CASSLIAGELFF

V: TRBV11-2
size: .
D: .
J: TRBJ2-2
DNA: TGTGCCAGCAGCTTAGGAACTAGCACCGGGGAGCTGTTTTTT
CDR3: CASSLGTSTGELFF

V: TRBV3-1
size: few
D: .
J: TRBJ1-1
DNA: TGTGCCAGCAGCCAAGATGGGAGACTGAACACTGAAGCTTTCTTT
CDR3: CASSQDGRLNTEAFF

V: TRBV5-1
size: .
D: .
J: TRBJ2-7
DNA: TGCGCCAGCAGCTTGCAGCAGGGCATGGGGGAGCAGTACTTC
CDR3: CASSLQQGMGEQYF

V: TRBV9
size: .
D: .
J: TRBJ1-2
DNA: TGTGACAGCAGCGCCCCAGGAGGCGGCTACACCTTC
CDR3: CDSSAPGGGYTF

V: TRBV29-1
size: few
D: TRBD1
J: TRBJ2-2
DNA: TGCAGCGTTGAAGATCTGGGACAGGGGGCTGGCGGGGAGCTGTTTTTT
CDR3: CSVEDLGQGAGGELFF

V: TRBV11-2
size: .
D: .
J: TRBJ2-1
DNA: TGTGCCAGCAGCTTAGATTGGGGCGCGGTTGATGAGCAGTTCTTC
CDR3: CASSLDWGAVDEQFF

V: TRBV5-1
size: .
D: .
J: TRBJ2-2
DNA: TGCGCCAGCAGCTTGAGACAACCCGCCTCCACCGGGGAGCTGTTTTTT
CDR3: CASSLRQPASTGELFF

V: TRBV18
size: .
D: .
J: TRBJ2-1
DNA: TGTGCCAGCTCACCACTCCCGGTAAGCAATGAGCAGTTCTTC
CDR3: CASSPLPVSNEQFF